Below are 17 T cell receptor beta chains sequenced from a single sample in a study of CD4 and CD8 cells across lung adenocarcinoma regions. MiXCR, run by TCRdb on the PCR reads, gives a single entry per CDR3 protein. The sample holds about 5,500 distinct CDR3 sequences; around 49% are singletons and the top ten take roughly 87%. What was sequenced was CD8+ T cells from the margin of a lung tumor. All receptors derive from a male donor with lung adenocarcinoma. The CD4 and CD8 labels of this study may be unreliable.

This clonotype is deemed medium-sized. J is TRBJ1-2 and V is TRBV28; no reliable D call. This CDR3 comprises 12 residues. Germline loops: CDR1 MDHEN, CDR2 SYDVKM. Trimming removed 3 bases from V and 4 bases from J, with 6 bases in between. CDR3 residues: CASSFNTYGYTF. The CDR3, as DNA: TGTGCCAGCAGTTTCAATACCTATGGCTACACCTTC.

V usage is TRBV4-1 and J usage is TRBJ2-5; 11 positions match TRBD1. This CDR3 is 17 amino acids long. Looked up from germline, CDR1 is MGHRA and CDR2 is YSYEKL. Unmatched junction bases numbered 9, after V lost 1 base and J lost 5 bases. Here the CDR3 DNA reads TGCGCCAGCAGCCAAGGCTGGGACAGGGGGGGGGGGGAGACCCAGTACTTC. This codes for CASSQGWDRGGGETQYF.

The rearrangement links TRBV6-1 to TRBJ2-5; 10 positions match TRBD2. The J call may be wrong; the DNA end is better matched by TRBJ2-1. CDR3 length equals 15 residues. The germline V gene encodes CDR1 MNHNS and CDR2 SASEGT. The CDR3 protein is CASSEVTSGTNEQFF. DNA of the CDR3: TGTGCCAGCAGTGAAGTTACTAGCGGGACCAATGAGCAGTTCTTC.

In its sample, this clonotype ranks as medium-sized. This sequence joins TRBV6-1 and TRBJ2-1; maybe TRBD1 (5 bases). This CDR3 has 15 amino acids. CDR1 MNHNS and CDR2 SASEGT come from the germline V gene. The ends were cut back, 3 bases at V and 3 bases at J, with 12 bases in the middle. Here the CDR3 reads CASSDGQGDYNEQFF. CDR3 in DNA: TGTGCCAGCAGTGATGGCCAGGGCGACTACAATGAGCAGTTCTTC.

The J gene is TRBJ2-1, the V gene TRBV10-3, with D possibly TRBD2 on 6 matching bases. This CDR3 is built from 12 residues. Per the germline V gene, CDR1 is ENHRY and CDR2 is SYGVKD. V was pared by 8 bases and J by 6 bases, with 11 bases between. The CDR3 loop reads CAIAPSVNEQFF. The CDR3 DNA follows: TGTGCCATCGCCCCTAGCGTCAATGAGCAGTTCTTC.

A few counts support this clonotype. V usage is TRBV10-1 and J usage is TRBJ1-5; D is ambiguous. This CDR3 region has 14 residues. V was shortened by 3 bases and J by 4 bases, with 10 bases between the two germline ends. The V gene's germline CDR1 is WNHNN and CDR2 SYGVQD (reference sequence). The CDR3 loop reads CASSDSGPNQPQHF. In DNA, the CDR3 is TGCGCCAGCAGTGACAGTGGACCGAATCAGCCCCAGCATTTT.

This clonotype was recorded only once. The chain employs TRBV6-1 and TRBJ2-1; 10 bases map to TRBD2. Germline CDR1 reads MNHNS; CDR2 reads SASEGT. V dropped 6 bases and J dropped 6; count of bases not matched to a gene: 8. The CDR3 runs 15 residues. For the CDR3, the DNA is TGTGCCAGCAGAAAAAAAGCGGGGGGGCCCAATGAGCAGTTCTTC. It translates to CASRKKAGGPNEQFF.

The rearrangement links TRBV20-1 to TRBJ2-5; 10 bases agree with TRBD2. Judging by the DNA end, TRBJ2-7 fits better; the J call may be wrong. Germline CDR1 reads DFQATT; CDR2 reads SNEGSKA (reference sequence). The CDR3 is 15 residues long. The CDR3 sequence: CSARDPSGRADEQYF. As DNA, the CDR3 is TGCAGTGCTAGAGATCCCAGCGGGAGGGCCGACGAGCAGTACTTC.

By share, this clonotype counts as medium-sized. This chain joins TRBV6-5 and TRBJ2-6; D is perhaps TRBD2 (5 bases). The CDR3 has 14 residues. The V gene's germline CDR1 is MNHEY and CDR2 SVGAGI. V dropped 8 bases and J dropped 6 bases, with 14 bases sitting between them. The DNA of the CDR3 is TGTGCCAGCGAGGCGGGCATGATGGCCAACGTCCTGACTTTC. It codes for CASEAGMMANVLTF.

Sample share makes this clonotype medium-sized. The chain carries TRBV6-1 and TRBJ2-7; 10 bases align to TRBD1. CDR1 and CDR2 from the germline V gene are MNHNS and SASEGT. The CDR3 consists of 15 residues. V lost 4 bases and J lost 0; bases outside the gene matches: 3. The CDR3, as DNA: TGTGCCAGCAGTGGGACAGGGGGTCCCTCCTACGAGCAGTACTTC. Its translation: CASSGTGGPSYEQYF.

This clonotype was observed a handful of times. This sequence joins TRBV27 and TRBJ2-1; TRBD2 agrees at 8 bases. This CDR3 has 16 residues. Germline lookup yields CDR1 MNHEY and CDR2 SMNVEV (reference sequence). With V trimmed by 5 bases and J by 1 base, 7 bases remained unmatched. This chain's CDR3 is CASSPRGLGSYNEQFF. CDR3 sequence (DNA): TGTGCCAGCAGTCCCCGGGGACTAGGATCCTACAATGAGCAGTTCTTC.

With regard to this clonotype: This could be a read error, since a much larger clone is one nucleotide away. This chain connects TRBV27 to TRBJ2-3, with D possibly being TRBD1 or TRBD2 (5 bases each). The J call could be wrong; TRBJ2-1 is a better fit for the DNA end. The CDR3 length is 11 residues. Germline-derived CDR1 and CDR2 are MNHEY and SMNVEV (reference sequence). This CDR3 reads CASSWGSEQFF. The CDR3 DNA reads TGTGCCAGCAGTTGGGGGAGCGAGCAGTTCTTC.

V usage is TRBV9 and J usage is TRBJ2-1; a possible D gene is TRBD2 (7 bases). The germline V gene has CDR1 SGDLS and CDR2 YYNGEE. The V and J ends lost 0 bases and 10 bases respectively, with 20 bases between them. The CDR3 has 16 residues. The chain's CDR3 is CASSVEGGKVSREQFF. The DNA of the CDR3 is TGTGCCAGCAGCGTAGAGGGGGGGAAGGTCTCGCGGGAGCAGTTCTTC.

V usage is TRBV6-5 and J usage is TRBJ2-2; no clear D gene. This CDR3 comprises 14 residues. Looked up from germline, CDR1 is MNHEY and CDR2 is SVGAGI. V was shortened by 2 bases and J by 7 bases, with 11 bases between the two germline ends. The CDR3, as DNA: TGTGCCAGCAGTTACACTATGGGCAGCGGGGAGCTGTTTTTT. Encoded protein: CASSYTMGSGELFF.

The V call is TRBV7-8, the J call TRBJ2-1; perhaps TRBD2 as D (5 bases). V lost 5 bases and J lost 3, with 11 bases in between. The germline V gene encodes CDR1 SGHVS and CDR2 FQNEAQ. This CDR3 has 14 residues. In nucleotides, the CDR3 is TGTGCCAGCAGCATTAGCCGGGACTACAATGAGCAGTTCTTC. Its protein product is CASSISRDYNEQFF.

The table lists this clonotype with a few counts. This chain joins TRBV6-1 and TRBJ1-2; the D is unclear. The length of the CDR3 is 12 residues. Germline loops: CDR1 MNHNS, CDR2 SASEGT. V shed 3 bases and J shed 8 bases, with 10 bases lying between them. CDR3: CASSEWSGGYTF. CDR3 bases: TGTGCCAGCAGTGAGTGGAGTGGCGGCTACACCTTC.

This clonotype has only a few counts. The rearrangement joins TRBV4-1 to TRBJ2-7; 8 bases map to TRBD2. In germline, CDR1 is MGHRA, CDR2 YSYEKL. The CDR3 runs 16 residues. Losses at the gene ends were 1 base for V and 4 bases for J; bases not matched to a gene: 9. CDR3 protein: CASSQGHSGGNYEQYF. Written as DNA, the CDR3 is TGCGCCAGCAGCCAAGGGCACAGCGGGGGAAATTACGAGCAGTACTTC.